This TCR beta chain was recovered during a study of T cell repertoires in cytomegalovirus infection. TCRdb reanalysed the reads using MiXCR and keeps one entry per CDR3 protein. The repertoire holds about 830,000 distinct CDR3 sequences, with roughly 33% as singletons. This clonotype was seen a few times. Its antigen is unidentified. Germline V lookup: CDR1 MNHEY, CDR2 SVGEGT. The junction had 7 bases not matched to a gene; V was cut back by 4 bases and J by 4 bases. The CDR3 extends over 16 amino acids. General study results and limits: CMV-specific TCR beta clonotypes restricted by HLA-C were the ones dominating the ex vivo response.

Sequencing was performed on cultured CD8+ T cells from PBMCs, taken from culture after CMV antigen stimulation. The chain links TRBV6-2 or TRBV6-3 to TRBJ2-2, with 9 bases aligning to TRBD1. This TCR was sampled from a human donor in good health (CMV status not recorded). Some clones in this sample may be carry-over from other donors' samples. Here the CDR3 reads CASSFSGTGSTGELFF. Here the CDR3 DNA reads TGTGCCAGCAGTTTCTCCGGGACAGGGTCCACCGGGGAGCTGTTTTTT.